This T cell receptor beta chain was observed in a study of OX40 agonist ivuxolimab in advanced cancers. Whole-study context: The dose-escalation cohort had hepatocellular carcinoma, melanoma, renal cell or head and neck cancer.

Regarding the study as a whole: Among the lowest levels of clonal expansion were found in partial responders at 0.1-3.0 mg/kg. CD4+ and CD8+ blood T cells expanded clonally by week 6 at 0.1 to 3.0 mg/kg.

Assay: immunoSEQ multiplex PCR; the TCRdb copy retains only in-frame clones and omits some. The sample includes around 62,000 clones, around 90% of them seen just once. Remarks on this clone: Its antigen is unidentified.

The CDR3 loop spans 16 amino acids. V was cut by 3 bases and J by 8 bases, with 22 bases left in between. The germline CDR1 and CDR2 sequences are KGHSH and LQKENI. This chain uses TRBV18 with TRBJ1-2; a possible D gene is TRBD1 (5 bases). Sequencing used CD4+ or CD8+ T cells sorted from blood, obtained in a trial of the OX40 agonist ivuxolimab. The sequence came from an adult with an advanced solid tumor such as melanoma, head and neck, liver or kidney cancer. The CDR3 spells CASSPNRQSSKIGYTF. The CDR3 bases are TGTGCCAGCTCACCCAACCGACAGTCATCGAAGATCGGCTACACCTTC.